This TCR beta chain was observed in a study of glioma-infiltrating T cells after dendritic cell vaccination. Germline V lookup: CDR1 SGHRS, CDR2 YFSETQ. CDR3 length equals 16 residues. V shed 0 bases, J shed 2 bases, and the junction held 5 bases outside the gene matches. The PCR used 60 V beta and 13 J beta primers. The method was immunoSEQ multiplex PCR; TCRdb's version includes in-frame clones alone and lacks a portion of them. The sample lists about 87,000 clones; 83% were seen once. Specified time point: after dendritic cell vaccination, including at tumor progression/relapse. No glioblastoma patient carried an isocitrate dehydrogenase mutation.

This specimen consisted of blood, obtained after dendritic cell vaccination. This receptor was identified in a human donor with glioblastoma. The chain employs TRBV5-1 and TRBJ2-5; 9 bases fit TRBD1. CDR3 region: CASSLGDRVVQETQYF. The CDR3 bases are TGCGCCAGCAGCTTGGGGGACAGGGTGGTACAAGAGACCCAGTACTTC.